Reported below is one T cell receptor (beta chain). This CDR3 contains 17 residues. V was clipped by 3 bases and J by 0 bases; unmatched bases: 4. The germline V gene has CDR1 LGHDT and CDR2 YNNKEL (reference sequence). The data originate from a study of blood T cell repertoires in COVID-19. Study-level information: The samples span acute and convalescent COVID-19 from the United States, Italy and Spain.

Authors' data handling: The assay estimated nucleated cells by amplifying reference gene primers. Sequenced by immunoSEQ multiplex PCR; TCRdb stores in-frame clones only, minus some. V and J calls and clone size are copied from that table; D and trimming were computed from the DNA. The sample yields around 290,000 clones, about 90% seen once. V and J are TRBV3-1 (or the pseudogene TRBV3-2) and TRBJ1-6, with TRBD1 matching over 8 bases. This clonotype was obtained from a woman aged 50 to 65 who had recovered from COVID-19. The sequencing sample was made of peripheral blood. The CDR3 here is CASSHFQGASYNSPLHF. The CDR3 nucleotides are TGTGCCAGCAGCCATTTCCAGGGGGCCTCCTATAATTCACCCCTCCACTTT.